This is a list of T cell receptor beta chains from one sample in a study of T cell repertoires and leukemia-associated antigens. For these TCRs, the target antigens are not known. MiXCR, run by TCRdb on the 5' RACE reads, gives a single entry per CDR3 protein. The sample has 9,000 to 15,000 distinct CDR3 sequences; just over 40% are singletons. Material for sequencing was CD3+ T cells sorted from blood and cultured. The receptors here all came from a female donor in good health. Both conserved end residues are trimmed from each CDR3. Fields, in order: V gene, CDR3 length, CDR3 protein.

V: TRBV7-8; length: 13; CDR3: ASSLVPTGRSEAF
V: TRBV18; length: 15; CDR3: ASSQTSGSIGYNEQF
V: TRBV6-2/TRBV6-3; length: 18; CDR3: ASTTISAEPGRAFFYEQY
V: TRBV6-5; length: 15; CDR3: ASSYLRLTGGSNEQF
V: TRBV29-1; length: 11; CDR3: SVVRGGSGELF
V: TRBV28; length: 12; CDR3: AAVGGSGSYEQY
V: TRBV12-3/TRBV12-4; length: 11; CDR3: ASRGTGEETQY
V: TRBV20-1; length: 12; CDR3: SAVRQGFWNEQF
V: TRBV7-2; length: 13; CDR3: ASSLHTDSSYEQY
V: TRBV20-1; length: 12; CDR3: SARVAGDHNEQF
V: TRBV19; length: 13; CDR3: ASSVTSVGMDIQY
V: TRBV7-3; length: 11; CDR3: ASSPHRLNEQF
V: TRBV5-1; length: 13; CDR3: ASSAPGERNYGRT
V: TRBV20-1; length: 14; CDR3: SARTLGSGGTDTQY
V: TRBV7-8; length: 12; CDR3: ASSPQGLMDEQY
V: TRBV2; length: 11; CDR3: ASRSPGKGTQY
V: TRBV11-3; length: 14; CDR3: ASSLEGYRGTGELF
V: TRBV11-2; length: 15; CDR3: ANSLSGQGAKNSPLH
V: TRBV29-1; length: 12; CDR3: SGGVGSVSDTQY
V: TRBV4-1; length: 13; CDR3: ASRAGTGPNTEAF
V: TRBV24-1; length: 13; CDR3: ATSETGGSRETQY
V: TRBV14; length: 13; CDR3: ASSLIGTGREKLF
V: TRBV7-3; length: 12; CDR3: ASSAGTGTYEQY
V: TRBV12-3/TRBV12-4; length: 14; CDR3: ASSLGRTSGYNGYT
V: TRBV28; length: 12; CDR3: ASNQGLSNQPHH
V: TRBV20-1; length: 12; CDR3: SALLAGEGGELF
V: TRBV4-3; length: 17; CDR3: ASSQDRGPSGIYQETQY
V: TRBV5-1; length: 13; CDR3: ASSLGGTGNQPQH
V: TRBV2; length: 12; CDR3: ASSEGRGEETQY
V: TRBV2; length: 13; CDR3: ASSDGKVLEPEQF
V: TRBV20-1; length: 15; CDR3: SAGWTTSGSFCYEQY
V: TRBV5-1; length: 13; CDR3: ASSLEVSGAYEQY
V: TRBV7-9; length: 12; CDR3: ASSLGHRGYEQY
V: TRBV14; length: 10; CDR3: ASSSTVHEQF
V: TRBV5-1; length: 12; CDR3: ASSSGGERHEQF
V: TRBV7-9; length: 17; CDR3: ASSSRRLAQNTSYNEQF
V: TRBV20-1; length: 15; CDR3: SVRGPGQGGSNQPQH
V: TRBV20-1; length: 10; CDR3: SATPSGSEQY
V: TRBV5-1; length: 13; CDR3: ASSIDRGGTDTQY
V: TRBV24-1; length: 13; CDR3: ATSKGGSGANVLT
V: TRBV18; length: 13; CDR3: ASSPGDRVRQPQH
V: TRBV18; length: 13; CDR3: ASSPLARTYNEQF
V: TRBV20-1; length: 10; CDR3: SARLREYEQY
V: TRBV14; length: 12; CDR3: ASSPIYRRSKQY
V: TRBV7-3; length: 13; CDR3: ASRGGLAEAHEQF
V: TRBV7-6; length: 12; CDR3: ASSLAWRDEKLF
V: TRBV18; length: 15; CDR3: ASSHTGTGATNYGYT
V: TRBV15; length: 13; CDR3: ATSRDSTSGYEQY
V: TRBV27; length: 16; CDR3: ASSPRTSGSGVSYEQY
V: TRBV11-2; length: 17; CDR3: ASSDKGPLEAVMRYTQY
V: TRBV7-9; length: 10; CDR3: ASSLAAGEQY
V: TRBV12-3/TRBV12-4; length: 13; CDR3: ASSFAGAGAGELF
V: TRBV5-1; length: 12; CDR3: ASSAGTVNSPLH
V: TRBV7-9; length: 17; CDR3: ASSSPQGASGRSYNEQF